This T cell receptor beta chain came from a study of T cell responses to AZD1222 COVID-19 vaccine. Only one count was recorded for this clone. Between the trimmed V and J ends, which lost 5 bases and 3 bases, there was a span of 14 bases. Germline V gene lookup returns CDR1 MNHEY and CDR2 SMNVEV (reference sequence). This CDR3 spans 14 amino acids. Method: immunoSEQ multiplex PCR; TCRdb's copy keeps in-frame clones and lacks some. Here the sample spans 160,000 or so clones, roughly nine tenths being singletons. The source was peripheral blood, collected 28 days after the second AZD1222 dose. This receptor was identified in an adult who received the AZD1222 COVID-19 vaccine. V gene TRBV27 combines with J gene TRBJ2-7; weak D call: TRBD1 (5 bases). CDR3 residues: CASSLGLSVYEQYF. As DNA, the CDR3 is TGTGCCAGCAGTCTGGGGCTATCAGTCTACGAGCAGTACTTC.